This T cell receptor beta chain was sequenced in a study of cytomegalovirus exposure and HLA in healthy donors. PCR amplification relied on 60 Vbeta primers (plus 13 Jbeta primers). Sequenced by immunoSEQ multiplex PCR; TCRdb stores in-frame clones only, minus some. Altogether 84,000 or so clones are present, approximately 60% being singletons, with the ten largest covering 5.5%. CDR3 length equals 15 residues. Germline V gene sequence: CDR1 KGHSH, CDR2 LQKENI. With V trimmed by 3 bases and J by 0 bases, 3 bases remained unmatched. The sequencing sample was made of PBMCs. The TCR sequence derives from a young woman in good health and CMV-seropositive. The chain joins TRBV18 to TRBJ2-3, with 7 positions matching TRBD1. CDR3 sequence: CASSPQGQSTDTQYF. The DNA for the CDR3 is TGTGCCAGCTCACCCCAGGGACAGAGCACAGATACGCAGTATTTT.